This T cell receptor (beta chain) was documented in a study of OX40 agonist ivuxolimab in advanced cancers. As for the study in general: Eligibility admitted prior anti-PD-1, anti-PD-L1 or anti-CTLA-4 therapy; approximately 40% had some.

Blood sampling took place at baseline, cycle 4 day 1, and cycle 7 day 1. Trimming left V 0 bases short and J 0 bases short, with 7 bases between. The CDR3 has 14 amino acids. Germline CDR1 reads SGHRS; CDR2 reads YFSETQ. Generated by immunoSEQ multiplex PCR, the TCRdb table keeps only in-frame clones and is missing some. Among around 71,000 clones, around 82% were seen once, and the ten largest hold about 5%. A single count supports this clone. The sequence was collected from an adult with an advanced solid tumor such as melanoma, head and neck, liver or kidney cancer. The starting material was CD4+ or CD8+ T cells sorted from blood, obtained in a trial of the OX40 agonist ivuxolimab. The chain carries TRBV5-1 and TRBJ2-7; D is ambiguous. The CDR3 loop is CASSLVGRSYEQYF. The CDR3 DNA reads as TGCGCCAGCAGCTTGGTTGGTCGCTCCTACGAGCAGTACTTC.